Listed below are T cell receptor beta chains from one sample, sequenced in a study of graft-versus-host responses after intestinal transplantation. TCRdb keeps only in-frame clones here, not all; method: immunoSEQ multiplex PCR. Of some 13,000 clones listed, around 40% are singletons. The sequences come from alloreactive CD4+ T cells from a mixed lymphocyte reaction culture, collected before intestinal transplant. Receptors were obtained from a human patient who received an intestinal transplant. CDR3s include the opening cysteine and the closing phenylalanine or tryptophan. Each record gives: D gene, clone size, J gene, V gene, CDR3 protein, CDR3 DNA. The D gene is left open where the match is weak. Size tells how often a clone was seen (once, few, many) or the class of an expanded clone, and some rows leave it out.

>TRBD1|few|TRBJ1-2|TRBV2
CASSTTGGPYGYTF
TGTGCCAGCAGTACGACAGGGGGCCCTTATGGCTACACCTTC
>TRBD1|few|TRBJ2-7|TRBV5-1
CASSPGQGAREQYF
TGCGCCAGCAGCCCTGGACAGGGGGCAAGGGAGCAGTACTTC
>TRBD1|.|TRBJ2-3|TRBV7-2
CASSLQTGGTDTQYF
TGTGCCAGCAGCCTCCAGACAGGGGGGACAGATACGCAGTATTTT
>.|.|TRBJ2-3|TRBV7-2
CASSLGTSRADTQYF
TGTGCCAGCAGCTTAGGAACTAGCAGGGCAGATACGCAGTATTTT
>.|few|TRBJ1-6|TRBV27
CASSLWGRGLPLHF
TGTGCCAGCAGTTTATGGGGCAGGGGTTTACCCCTCCACTTT
>.|medium-sized|TRBJ1-1|TRBV18
CASSPATGNTEAFF
TGTGCCAGCTCACCAGCGACAGGGAACACTGAAGCTTTCTTT
>.|few|TRBJ2-2|TRBV14
CASSGGYPNTGELFF
TGTGCCAGCAGTGGAGGTTACCCGAACACCGGGGAGCTGTTTTTT
>.|few|TRBJ2-1|TRBV9
CASSAGQGNYNEQFF
TGTGCCAGCAGCGCGGGACAAGGGAACTACAATGAGCAGTTCTTC
>TRBD2|few|TRBJ2-3|TRBV9
CASSFYPAPSGGNTQYF
TGTGCCAGCAGCTTCTATCCCGCGCCTAGCGGGGGAAATACGCAGTATTTT
>.|.|TRBJ2-4|TRBV27
CASSFDPYRAAQNIQYF
TGTGCCAGCAGCTTTGATCCTTACAGGGCCGCGCAAAACATTCAGTACTTC
>TRBD2|few|TRBJ2-1|TRBV11-2
CASSLAGTSGNEQFF
TGTGCCAGCAGCTTGGCCGGGACTAGCGGAAATGAGCAGTTCTTC
>.|few|TRBJ1-2|TRBV4-1
CASSPITGYAGYTF
TGCGCCAGCAGTCCAATTACAGGGTATGCGGGCTACACCTTC
>.|few|TRBJ2-7|TRBV5-8
CASSLRSSGYEQYF
TGTGCCAGCAGCTTGCGGTCAAGCGGCTACGAGCAGTACTTC
>TRBD2|few|TRBJ2-3|TRBV19
CASSIIIAGGRTDTQYF
TGTGCCAGTAGTATCATAATAGCGGGGGGTCGCACAGATACGCAGTATTTT
>.|.|TRBJ1-2|TRBV18
CASSRQQGEGYTF
TGTGCCAGCTCACGGCAGCAGGGTGAAGGCTACACCTTC
>.|few|TRBJ1-2|TRBV11-2
CASSLGLRDYYGYTF
TGTGCCAGCAGCTTGGGACTCAGGGATTACTATGGCTACACCTTC
>.|few|TRBJ2-2|TRBV19
CASSREMNTGELFF
TGTGCCAGTAGTCGGGAGATGAACACCGGGGAGCTGTTTTTT
>.|.|TRBJ1-2|TRBV19
CASSRRGGALWGYTF
TGTGCCAGTAGTAGAAGGGGGGGGGCCCTCTGGGGCTACACCTTC
>TRBD1|.|TRBJ1-5|TRBV7-9
CASSPSDRVYQPQHF
TGTGCCAGCAGCCCAAGCGACAGGGTTTATCAGCCCCAGCATTTT
>.|medium-sized|TRBJ1-1|TRBV6-4
CASSEQGGTEAFF
TGTGCCAGCAGTGAACAGGGCGGCACTGAAGCTTTCTTT
>TRBD1|.|TRBJ2-7|TRBV5-1
CASSLEPGTGREQYF
TGCGCCAGCAGCTTGGAACCCGGGACAGGGCGCGAGCAGTACTTC
>.|.|TRBJ1-3|TRBV18
CASSRGPSSGNTIYF
TGTGCCAGCTCACGCGGTCCGAGCTCTGGAAACACCATATATTTT
>.|medium-sized|TRBJ1-1|TRBV7-9
CASRSNTEAFF
TGTGCCAGCAGATCTAACACTGAAGCTTTCTTT
>.|.|TRBJ1-5|TRBV19
CASSNSGNNQPQHF
TGTGCCAGTAGTAATTCGGGGAATAATCAGCCCCAGCATTTT
>TRBD1|.|TRBJ1-2|TRBV18
CASSPGTGSDGYTF
TGTGCCAGCTCTCCCGGGACAGGTTCTGATGGCTACACCTTC
>.|.|TRBJ2-7|TRBV11-2
CASSIWSSYEQYF
TGTGCCAGCAGCATTTGGAGCTCCTACGAGCAGTACTTC
>.|.|TRBJ2-1|TRBV28
CASSRFTDRFEQFF
TGTGCCAGCAGTAGATTCACAGACCGGTTTGAGCAGTTCTTC
>TRBD1|.|TRBJ1-6|TRBV19
CASSIRTGGSSPLHF
TGTGCCAGTAGTATCAGGACAGGGGGCAGTTCACCCCTCCACTTT
>TRBD1|few|TRBJ1-1|TRBV4-3
CASSQALTGVGMNTEAFF
TGCGCCAGCAGCCAAGCTCTTACAGGGGTCGGAATGAACACTGAAGCTTTCTTT
>TRBD2|.|TRBJ2-3|TRBV9
CASSVRLAGGTDTQYF
TGTGCCAGCAGCGTCCGACTAGCGGGGGGCACAGATACGCAGTATTTT
>TRBD1|.|TRBJ1-2|TRBV4-1
CASSRDRTNYGYTF
TGCGCCAGCAGTCGGGACAGGACGAACTATGGCTACACCTTC
>TRBD1|.|TRBJ1-2|TRBV28
CASIPPAGQGADGYTF
TGTGCCAGCATCCCACCAGCGGGACAGGGGGCCGATGGCTACACCTTC
>TRBD2|.|TRBJ2-2|TRBV7-2
CASSLVVAGGVNTGELFF
TGTGCCAGCAGCTTAGTCGTCGCGGGGGGGGTAAACACCGGGGAGCTGTTTTTT
>.|few|TRBJ1-5|TRBV5-6
CASSLRVSSGNQPQHF
TGTGCCAGCAGCTTGAGAGTATCCAGCGGCAATCAGCCCCAGCATTTT
>TRBD1|few|TRBJ2-7|TRBV10-3
CAIGPDRDSYEQYF
TGTGCCATCGGACCGGACAGGGACTCCTACGAGCAGTACTTC
>.|.|TRBJ1-6|TRBV2
CASGAGNSPLHF
TGTGCCAGCGGTGCGGGGAATTCACCCCTCCACTTT
>.|.|TRBJ2-3|TRBV7-2
CASSFPPLWQYF
TGTGCCAGCAGCTTCCCTCCTCTTTGGCAGTATTTT
>TRBD1|.|TRBJ1-2|TRBV19
CASSAQGVRYGYTF
TGTGCCAGTAGTGCACAGGGGGTGCGCTATGGCTACACCTTC
>TRBD1|few|TRBJ1-2|TRBV6-5
CASSPRGIYGYTF
TGTGCCAGCAGCCCCAGGGGGATCTATGGCTACACCTTC
>TRBD2|.|TRBJ2-7|TRBV6-6
CASSSPGGGRPYEQYF
TGTGCCAGCAGTTCCCCCGGCGGGGGTAGACCCTACGAGCAGTACTTC
>.|.|TRBJ2-1|TRBV7-2
CASSFPAGNNEQFF
TGTGCCAGCAGCTTCCCGGCGGGGAACAATGAGCAGTTCTTC
>.|few|TRBJ1-1|TRBV10-2
CASSATTGNTEAFF
TGCGCCAGCAGTGCAACCACAGGGAACACTGAAGCTTTCTTT
>.|few|TRBJ1-3|TRBV19
CASRPKSSSGNTIYF
TGTGCCAGTAGGCCGAAGTCTAGCTCTGGAAACACCATATATTTT
>TRBD1|few|TRBJ1-1|TRBV6-6
CASSYPRGFTEAFF
TGTGCCAGCAGTTACCCCAGGGGGTTCACTGAAGCTTTCTTT
>.|.|TRBJ1-1|TRBV29-1
CSASVGANTEAFF
TGCAGCGCCTCGGTTGGAGCCAACACTGAAGCTTTCTTT
>.|few|TRBJ2-3|TRBV21-1
CASAKAGDGTDTQYF
TGTGCCAGCGCCAAGGCAGGGGACGGCACAGATACGCAGTATTTT
>.|.|TRBJ2-7|TRBV14
CASSRTGGLYEQYF
TGTGCCAGCAGCCGGACCGGGGGACTCTACGAGCAGTACTTC
>.|few|TRBJ1-4|TRBV29-1
CSVEVMGPKTVFF
.
>.|few|TRBJ2-3|TRBV11-2
CASSSYRADTQYF
TGTGCCAGCAGCTCTTACAGGGCAGATACGCAGTATTTT
>.|few|TRBJ2-7|TRBV18
CASSPQLPYEQYF
TGTGCCAGCTCACCACAGCTGCCCTACGAGCAGTACTTC
>TRBD2|few|TRBJ2-5|TRBV2
CASSPLAGAVKTQYF
TGTGCCAGCAGTCCACTAGCGGGGGCGGTGAAGACCCAGTACTTC
>TRBD2|.|TRBJ2-1|TRBV5-1
CASSLLAGGSNEQFF
TGCGCCAGCAGCCTACTAGCGGGGGGATCGAATGAGCAGTTCTTC